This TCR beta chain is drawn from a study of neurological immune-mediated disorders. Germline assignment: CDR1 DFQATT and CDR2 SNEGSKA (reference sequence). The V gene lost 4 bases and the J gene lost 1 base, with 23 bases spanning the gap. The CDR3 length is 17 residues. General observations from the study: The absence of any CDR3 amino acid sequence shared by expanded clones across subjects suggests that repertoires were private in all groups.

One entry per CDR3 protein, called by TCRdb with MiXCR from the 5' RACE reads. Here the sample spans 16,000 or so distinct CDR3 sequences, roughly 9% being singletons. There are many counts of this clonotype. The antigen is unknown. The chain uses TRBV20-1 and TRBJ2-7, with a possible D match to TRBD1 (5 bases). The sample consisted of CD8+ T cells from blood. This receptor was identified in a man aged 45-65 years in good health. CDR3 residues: CSATTKGALTLSYEQYF. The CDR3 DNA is TGCAGTGCTACCACCAAAGGGGCCCTCACCTTATCCTACGAGCAGTACTTC.